The sequence of this TCR beta chain was determined in a study of T cells in Graves' hyperthyroidism and ophthalmopathy. General study findings and limits: Peripheral blood also featured most of the thyroid clonotypes expanded above 0.001.

The CDR3 covers 16 residues. V dropped 0 bases and J dropped 4; count of bases not matched to a gene: 7. The V gene's germline CDR1 is SGHAT and CDR2 FQNNGV. It was RNA transcripts that yielded the amplified TCR beta CDR3 regions. Initially, a first-round RT-PCR of the TCR CDR3 employed the HTBI primer set. One entry per CDR3 protein, called by TCRdb with MiXCR from the multiplex PCR reads. The data contain about half a million distinct CDR3 sequences, less than 25% of them seen just once; the ten biggest clones take up around a quarter. A note on this clonotype: Its antigen is undetermined.

The definition of stable Graves' hyperthyroidism was no ophthalmopathy progression within 18 months. Uncontrolled infection, other autoimmune disease, pregnancy or lactation barred patients from enrollment. This clonotype was sampled from a man younger than 35 with Graves' hyperthyroidism. This chain connects TRBV11-2 to TRBJ2-7, with 9 bases that match TRBD1. The sequenced material came from blood. The CDR3 sequence is CASSLDLGTGSYEQYF. CDR3 sequence (DNA): TGTGCCAGCAGCTTAGATCTCGGGACAGGGTCATACGAGCAGTACTTC.